This TCR beta chain was sequenced in a study of blood T cell repertoires in COVID-19. In the study overall: Some COVID-19 samples were acute and others convalescent; all came from the United States, Italy and Spain.

Per the original methods: Estimation of nucleated cell counts was performed using reference gene primer amplification. The assay was immunoSEQ multiplex PCR, and TCRdb's table has in-frame clones only and misses some. V and J calls and clone size follow that table, whereas D and trimming were derived from the DNA. The profile shows a few hundred thousand clones, around 90% of them singletons. Individuals aged about 18 to 89 years were recruited from about two dozen US areas. Cohort allocation depended upon clinical history that participants reported. Germline loops: CDR1 SEHNR, CDR2 FQNEAQ (reference sequence). Trimming stripped 4 bases from V and 4 bases from J, with 23 bases between. The CDR3 length is 18 residues.

This chain uses TRBV7-9 with TRBJ2-1, with D maybe TRBD1 (6 bases). This TCR derives from a woman younger than 35 who had recovered from COVID-19. Sequencing used PBMCs or T cells enriched from blood (not recorded which). The CDR3 region has the DNA TGTGCCAGCAGCTCCACCCCGGTACAGGGTGTTGTTTACAATGAGCAGTTCTTC. Amino acids: CASSSTPVQGVVYNEQFF.